Listed below are T cell receptor beta chains from one sample, sequenced in a study of response to subunit inactivated influenza vaccine. From the RT-PCR reads, TCRdb called clonotypes with MiXCR, one entry per CDR3 protein. This sample carries about 160,000 distinct CDR3 sequences, roughly 11% of them seen once, and the ten largest clones take roughly 12%. The sample here was non-naive T cells sorted from PBMCs, taken 40 to 50 days after vaccination. The receptors originated from a man in his forties or fifties who received an inactivated influenza vaccine. Both conserved end residues are part of each CDR3. The order of the fields is J gene, D gene, clone size, V gene, CDR3 protein, CDR3 DNA. D genes are given only for firm matches. A row's size may be missing; if present it is once, few, many or a size class.

>TRBJ1-5|TRBD1|many|TRBV12-3/TRBV12-4
CASSSTGSSNQPQHF
TGTGCCAGCAGTTCGACAGGGTCTAGCAATCAGCCCCAGCATTTT
>TRBJ1-5|NA|many|TRBV12-3/TRBV12-4
CASSQAPGQPQHF
TGTGCCAGCAGCCAGGCACCGGGGCAGCCCCAGCATTTT
>TRBJ2-5|NA|NA|TRBV5-8
CASSLPGGEQETQYF
TGTGCCAGCAGCTTACCGGGCGGGGAACAAGAGACCCAGTACTTC
>TRBJ2-5|NA|few|TRBV5-4
CASSLLGTPPQETQYF
TGTGCCAGCAGCTTGCTTGGGACTCCGCCACAAGAGACCCAGTACTTC
>TRBJ2-7|NA|few|TRBV24-1
CATESPFTYEQYF
TGTGCCACCGAGTCTCCGTTTACCTACGAGCAGTACTTC
>TRBJ2-1|NA|many|TRBV7-2
CASSPSLSGGGGEQFF
TGTGCCAGCAGCCCGAGTCTGAGCGGAGGGGGGGGTGAGCAGTTCTTC
>TRBJ2-1|NA|few|TRBV5-1
CASSLVWDNEQFF
TGCGCCAGCAGCTTGGTATGGGATAATGAGCAGTTCTTC
>TRBJ2-7|TRBD1|medium-sized|TRBV5-1
CASSSGQEEYEQYF
TGCGCCAGCAGCTCGGGACAGGAAGAATACGAGCAGTACTTC
>TRBJ2-7|TRBD2|few|TRBV4-2
CASSLPGGNEQYF
TGTGCCAGCAGCCTTCCGGGAGGGAACGAGCAGTACTTC
>TRBJ2-3|NA|NA|TRBV6-1
CASRNREFTDTQYF
TGTGCCAGCAGAAACAGGGAGTTCACAGATACGCAGTATTTT
>TRBJ2-1|NA|many|TRBV7-3
CASSLLVGPNEQFF
TGTGCCAGCAGCTTACTCGTGGGCCCGAATGAGCAGTTCTTC
>TRBJ1-6|TRBD1|NA|TRBV5-1
CASSSGQGGNSPLHF
TGCGCCAGCAGCTCCGGACAGGGAGGAAATTCACCCCTCCACTTT
>TRBJ2-1|TRBD1|many|TRBV7-2
CASSLAGTVNNEQFF
TGTGCCAGCAGCTTGGCCGGGACAGTGAACAATGAGCAGTTCTTC
>TRBJ2-2|NA|NA|TRBV9
CASSVRGGTGELFF
TGTGCCAGCAGCGTCCGGGGAGGCACCGGGGAGCTGTTTTTT
>TRBJ1-2|TRBD1|NA|TRBV10-3
CATETGGAYGYTF
TGTGCCACCGAGACAGGGGGCGCCTATGGCTACACCTTC
>TRBJ2-1|TRBD1|few|TRBV20-1
CSARDRVTYNEQFF
TGCAGTGCTAGGGACAGGGTTACCTACAATGAGCAGTTCTTC
>TRBJ2-1|NA|many|TRBV6-2/TRBV6-3
CASIGSGGRPSSYNEQFF
TGTGCCAGCATCGGTTCGGGGGGCCGTCCAAGCTCCTACAATGAGCAGTTCTTC
>TRBJ2-3|NA|many|TRBV24-1
CATSESGTAGSDTQYF
TGTGCCACCAGTGAATCCGGGACTGCAGGGTCGGATACGCAGTATTTT
>TRBJ2-6|NA|few|TRBV12-3/TRBV12-4
CASSLGTGSGGANVLTF
TGTGCCAGCAGTTTAGGGACTGGTTCCGGTGGGGCCAACGTCCTGACTTTC
>TRBJ2-7|TRBD2|few|TRBV20-1
CSARVLAGGTSYEQYF
TGCAGTGCTAGAGTTCTAGCGGGAGGGACCTCCTACGAGCAGTACTTC
>TRBJ2-2|TRBD1|once|TRBV30
CAWRVMGRGPPGELFF
TGTGCCTGGAGGGTTATGGGCAGGGGGCCCCCCGGGGAGCTGTTTTTT
>TRBJ2-3|NA|few|TRBV7-3
CASSQDSGVDTQYF
TGTGCCAGCAGCCAAGACTCGGGGGTGGATACGCAGTATTTT
>TRBJ2-7|TRBD2|few|TRBV10-3
CAIRGTSAYYEQYF
TGTGCCATCAGGGGGACTAGCGCCTACTACGAGCAGTACTTC
>TRBJ2-2|NA|many|TRBV10-2
CASSELAALTGELFF
TGCGCCAGCAGTGAGTTAGCGGCTCTCACCGGGGAGCTGTTTTTT
>TRBJ1-6|NA|few|TRBV5-6
CASSFGFGGVSYNSPLHF
TGTGCCAGCAGCTTCGGTTTCGGGGGAGTCTCCTATAATTCACCCCTCCACTTT
>TRBJ2-1|NA|few|TRBV14
CASSPLRRGEQFF
TGTGCCAGCAGCCCCCTTCGCCGGGGTGAGCAGTTCTTC
>TRBJ2-7|TRBD1|few|TRBV6-2/TRBV6-3
CASRADRGKYEQYF
TGTGCCAGCAGAGCAGACAGGGGGAAGTACGAGCAGTACTTC
>TRBJ2-7|TRBD1|few|TRBV7-9
CASSLGTVFEQYF
TGTGCCAGCAGCCTCGGGACAGTGTTCGAGCAGTACTTC
>TRBJ2-1|TRBD2|many|TRBV4-1
CASSQLPGTSGYNEQFF
TGCGCCAGCAGCCAGCTCCCCGGGACTAGCGGATACAATGAGCAGTTCTTC